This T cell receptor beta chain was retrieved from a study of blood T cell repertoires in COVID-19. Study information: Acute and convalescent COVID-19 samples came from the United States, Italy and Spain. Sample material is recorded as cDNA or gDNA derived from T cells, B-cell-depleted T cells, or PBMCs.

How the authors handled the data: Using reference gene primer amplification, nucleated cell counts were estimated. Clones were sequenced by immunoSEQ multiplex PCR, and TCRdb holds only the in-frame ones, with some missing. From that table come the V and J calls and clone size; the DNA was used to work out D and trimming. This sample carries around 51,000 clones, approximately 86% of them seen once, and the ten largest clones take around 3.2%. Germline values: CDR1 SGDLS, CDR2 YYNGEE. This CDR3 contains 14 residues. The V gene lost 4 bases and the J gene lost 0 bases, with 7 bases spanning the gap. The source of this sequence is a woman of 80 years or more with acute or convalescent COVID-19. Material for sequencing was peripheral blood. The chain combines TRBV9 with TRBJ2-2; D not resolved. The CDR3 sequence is CASSNGANTGELFF. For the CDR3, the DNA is TGTGCCAGCAGCAACGGTGCGAACACCGGGGAGCTGTTTTTT. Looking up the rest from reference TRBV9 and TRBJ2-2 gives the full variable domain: DSGVTQTPKHLITATGQRVTLRCSPRSGDLSVYWYQQSLDQGLQFLIQYYNGEERAKGNILERFSAQQFPDLHSELNLSSLELGDSALYFCASSNGANTGELFFGEGSRLTVL.